The present T cell receptor beta chain was sequenced within a study of response to subunit inactivated influenza vaccine. The study's findings and limits: Researchers suggested that each seasonal influenza vaccination recruits few new T cells.

TCRdb independently ran MiXCR on the RT-PCR reads; one entry per CDR3 protein. The data show 650,000 or so distinct CDR3 sequences, about 15% seen once. Germline V gives CDR1 SGHDT, CDR2 YYEEEE. The CDR3 length is 15 residues. The V and J ends lost 3 bases and 5 bases respectively, with 14 bases between them. About this clonotype itself: The antigen is unknown.

This TCR derives from a man aged 50-59 years who received an inactivated influenza vaccine. Here the sequenced sample was PBMCs from blood, taken 14 days before vaccination. The chain recombines TRBV5-6 with TRBJ1-4; D possibly corresponds to TRBD1 (5 bases). DNA for the CDR3: TGTGCCAGCAGCTCCGTTGGGACGGGGAATGAAAAACTGTTTTTT. It translates to CASSSVGTGNEKLFF.